The text below deals with one T cell receptor (beta chain). In the same sample, other DNA sequences code for this CDR3. This specimen comes from a study of blood T cell repertoires in COVID-19. Background on the study: Sites across the United States, Italy and Spain contributed samples from acute and convalescent COVID-19.

Germline V gene lookup returns CDR1 SGHRS and CDR2 YFSETQ. Trimming took 4 bases from V and 1 from J, leaving 11 bases between them. This CDR3 is built from 14 residues. The method was immunoSEQ multiplex PCR; TCRdb's version includes in-frame clones alone and lacks a portion of them. The sample yields approximately 80,000 clones, roughly four fifths seen once. Sequencing was performed on peripheral blood. The source of this sequence is a woman between 70 and 85 years old with acute or convalescent COVID-19. V usage is TRBV5-1 and J usage is TRBJ1-1; D is perhaps TRBD1 (5 bases). This CDR3 reads CASSAQGWNTEAFF. For the CDR3, the DNA is TGCGCCAGCAGCGCCCAGGGTTGGAACACTGAAGCTTTCTTT.